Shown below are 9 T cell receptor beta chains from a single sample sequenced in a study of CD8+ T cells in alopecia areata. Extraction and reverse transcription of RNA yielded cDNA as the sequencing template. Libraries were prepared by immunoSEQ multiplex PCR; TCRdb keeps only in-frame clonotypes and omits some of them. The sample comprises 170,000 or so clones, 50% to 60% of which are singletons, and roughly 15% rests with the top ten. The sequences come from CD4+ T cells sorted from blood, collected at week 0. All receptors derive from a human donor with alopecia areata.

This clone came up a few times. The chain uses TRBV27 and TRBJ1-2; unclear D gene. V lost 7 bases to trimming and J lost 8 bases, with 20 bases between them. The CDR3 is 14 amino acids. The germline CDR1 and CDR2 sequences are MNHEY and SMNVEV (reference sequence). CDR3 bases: TGTGCCAGCATAGGCCGCAGCCCGTTAAAAGGCTACACCTTC. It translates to CASIGRSPLKGYTF.

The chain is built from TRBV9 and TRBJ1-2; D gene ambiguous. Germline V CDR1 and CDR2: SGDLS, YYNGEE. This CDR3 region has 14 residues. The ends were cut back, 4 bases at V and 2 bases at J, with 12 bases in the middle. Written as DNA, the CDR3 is TGTGCCAGCAGCCCCCAGACACGAAACTATGGCTACACCTTC. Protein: CASSPQTRNYGYTF.

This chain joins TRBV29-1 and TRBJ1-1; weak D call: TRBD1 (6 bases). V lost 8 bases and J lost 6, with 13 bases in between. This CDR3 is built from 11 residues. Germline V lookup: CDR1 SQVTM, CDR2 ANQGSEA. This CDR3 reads CSLARGAEAFF. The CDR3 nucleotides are TGCAGCCTAGCTAGGGGGGCTGAAGCTTTCTTT. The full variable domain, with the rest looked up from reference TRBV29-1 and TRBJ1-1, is SAVISQKPSRDICQRGTSLTIQCQVDSQVTMMFWYRQQPGQSLTLIATANQGSEATYESGFVIDKFPISRPNLTFSTLTVSNMSPEDSSIYLCSLARGAEAFFGQGTRLTVV.

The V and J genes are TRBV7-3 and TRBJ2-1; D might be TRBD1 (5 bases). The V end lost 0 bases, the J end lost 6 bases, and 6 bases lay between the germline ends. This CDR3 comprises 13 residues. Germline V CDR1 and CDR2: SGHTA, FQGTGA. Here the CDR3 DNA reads TGTGCCAGCAGCTTAACAGGGGTCAATGAGCAGTTCTTC. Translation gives CASSLTGVNEQFF. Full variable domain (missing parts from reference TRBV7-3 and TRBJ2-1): GAGVSQTPSNKVTEKGKYVELRCDPISGHTALYWYRQSLGQGPEFLIYFQGTGAADDSGLPNDRFFAVRPEGSVSTLKIQRTERGDSAVYLCASSLTGVNEQFFGPGTRLTVL.

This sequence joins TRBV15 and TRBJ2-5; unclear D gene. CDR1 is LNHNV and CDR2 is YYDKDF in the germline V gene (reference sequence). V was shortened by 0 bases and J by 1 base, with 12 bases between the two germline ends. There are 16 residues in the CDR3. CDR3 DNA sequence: TGTGCCACCAGCAGAGAATATGGGTCCTTCCAAGAGACCCAGTACTTC. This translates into CATSREYGSFQETQYF.

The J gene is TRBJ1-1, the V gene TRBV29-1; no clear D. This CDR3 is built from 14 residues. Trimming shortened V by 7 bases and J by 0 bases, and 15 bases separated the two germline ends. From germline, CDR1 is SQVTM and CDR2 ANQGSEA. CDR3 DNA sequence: TGCAGCGCCCATCCCGGGAAAATGAACACTGAAGCTTTCTTT. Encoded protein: CSAHPGKMNTEAFF.

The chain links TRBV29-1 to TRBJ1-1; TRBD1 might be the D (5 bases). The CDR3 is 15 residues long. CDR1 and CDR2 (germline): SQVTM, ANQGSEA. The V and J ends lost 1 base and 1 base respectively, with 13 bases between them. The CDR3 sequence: CSVEVGGTGNTEAFF. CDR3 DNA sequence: TGCAGCGTTGAAGTTGGCGGGACGGGGAACACTGAAGCTTTCTTT.

The CDR3 sequence: CAFSSGRYNEQFF. CDR3 nucleotides: TGTGCCTTTTCCTCGGGAAGATACAATGAGCAGTTCTTC. The V call is TRBV30, the J call TRBJ2-1, with D perhaps TRBD2 (5 bases). The CDR3 runs to 13 residues. The V and J ends lost 7 bases and 4 bases respectively, with 14 bases between them. Germline V CDR1 and CDR2: GTSNPN, SVGIG (reference sequence).

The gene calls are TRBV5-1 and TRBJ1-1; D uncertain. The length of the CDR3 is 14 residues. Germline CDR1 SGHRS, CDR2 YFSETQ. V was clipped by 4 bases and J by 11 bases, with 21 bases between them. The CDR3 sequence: CASSVQANRSGAFF. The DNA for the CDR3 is TGCGCCAGCAGCGTCCAGGCCAATCGTTCTGGGGCTTTCTTT.